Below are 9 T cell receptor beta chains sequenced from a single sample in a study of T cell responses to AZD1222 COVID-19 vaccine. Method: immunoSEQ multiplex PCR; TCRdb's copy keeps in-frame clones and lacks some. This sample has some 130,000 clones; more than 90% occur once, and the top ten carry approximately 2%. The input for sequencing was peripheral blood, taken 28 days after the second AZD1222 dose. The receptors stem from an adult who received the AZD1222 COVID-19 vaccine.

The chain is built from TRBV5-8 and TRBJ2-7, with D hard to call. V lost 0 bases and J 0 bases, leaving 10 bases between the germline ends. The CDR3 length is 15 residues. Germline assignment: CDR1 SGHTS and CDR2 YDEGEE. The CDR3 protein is CASSLGPYSSYEQYF. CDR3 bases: TGTGCCAGCAGCTTGGGGCCCTATAGCTCCTACGAGCAGTACTTC.

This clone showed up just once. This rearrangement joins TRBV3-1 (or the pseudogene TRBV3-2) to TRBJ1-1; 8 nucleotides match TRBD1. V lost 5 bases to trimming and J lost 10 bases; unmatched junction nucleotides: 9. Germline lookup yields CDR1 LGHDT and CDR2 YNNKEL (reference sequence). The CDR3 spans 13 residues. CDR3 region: CASSSSDRDLAFF. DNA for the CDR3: TGTGCCAGCAGCTCCTCGGACAGGGACCTAGCTTTCTTT.

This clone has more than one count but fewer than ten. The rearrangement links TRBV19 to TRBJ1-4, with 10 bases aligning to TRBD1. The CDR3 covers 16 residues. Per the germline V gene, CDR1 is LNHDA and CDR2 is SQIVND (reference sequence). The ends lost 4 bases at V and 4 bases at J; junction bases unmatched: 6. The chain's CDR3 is CASSTRQGANNEKLFF. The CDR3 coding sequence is TGTGCCAGTAGTACCCGACAGGGGGCGAATAATGAAAAACTGTTTTTT.

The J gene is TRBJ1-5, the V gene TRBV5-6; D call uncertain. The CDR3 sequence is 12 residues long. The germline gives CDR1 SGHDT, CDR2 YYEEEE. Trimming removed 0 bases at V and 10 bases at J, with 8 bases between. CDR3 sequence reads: CASSLGGNPQHF. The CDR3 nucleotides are TGTGCCAGCAGCTTGGGCGGTAACCCCCAGCATTTT.

The CDR3 nucleotides are TGTGCCAGCAGCGTAGCGGGAGGGGGAGATACGCAGTATTTT. As protein: CASSVAGGGDTQYF. The chain employs TRBV14 and TRBJ2-3; 11 positions match TRBD2. Per the germline V gene, CDR1 is SGHDN and CDR2 is FVKESK. The CDR3 is made up of 14 amino acids. Germline trimming cut 5 bases from V and 5 bases from J; bases unmatched to any gene: 3.

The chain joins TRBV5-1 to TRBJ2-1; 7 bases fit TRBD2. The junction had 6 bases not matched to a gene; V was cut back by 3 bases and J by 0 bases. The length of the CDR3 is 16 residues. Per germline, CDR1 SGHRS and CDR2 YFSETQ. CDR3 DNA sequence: TGCGCCAGCAGCTCAAGTACTAGCGTCTCCTACAATGAGCAGTTCTTC. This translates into CASSSSTSVSYNEQFF. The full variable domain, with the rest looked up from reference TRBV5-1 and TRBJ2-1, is KAGVTQTPRYLIKTRGQQVTLSCSPISGHRSVSWYQQTPGQGLQFLFEYFSETQRNKGNFPGRFSGRQFSNSRSEMNVSTLELGDSALYLCASSSSTSVSYNEQFFGPGTRLTVL.

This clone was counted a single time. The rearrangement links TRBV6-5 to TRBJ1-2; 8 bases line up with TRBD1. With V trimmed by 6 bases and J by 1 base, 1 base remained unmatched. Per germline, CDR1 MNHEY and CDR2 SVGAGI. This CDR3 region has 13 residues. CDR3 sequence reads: CASSGQGNYGYTF. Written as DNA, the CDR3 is TGTGCCAGCAGCGGACAGGGTAACTATGGCTACACCTTC.

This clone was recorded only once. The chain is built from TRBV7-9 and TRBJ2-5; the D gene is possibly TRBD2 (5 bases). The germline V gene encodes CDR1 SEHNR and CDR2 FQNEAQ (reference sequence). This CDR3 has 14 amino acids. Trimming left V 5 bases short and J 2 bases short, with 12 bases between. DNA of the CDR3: TGTGCCAGCAGCCCTGAGGGCGGTCAAGAGACCCAGTACTTC. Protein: CASSPEGGQETQYF.

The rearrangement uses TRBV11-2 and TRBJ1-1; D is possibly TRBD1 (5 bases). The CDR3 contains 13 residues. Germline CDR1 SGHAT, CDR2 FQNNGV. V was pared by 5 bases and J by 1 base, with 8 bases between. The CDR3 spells CASSRQTNTEAFF. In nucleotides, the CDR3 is TGTGCCAGCAGCAGACAGACGAACACTGAAGCTTTCTTT.